A selection of T cell receptor beta chains follows, all from one sample in a study of CXCR3-negative and CXCR3-positive naive CD8 T cells. TCRdb processed the 5' RACE reads again and assigns one entry to each CDR3 protein, with no DNA. The specimen's table records approximately 52,000 distinct CDR3 sequences. Sequencing was done on a sample of memory CD8+ T cells from blood. These receptors came from a human donor in good health. Some clones in this sample may be carry-over from other donors' samples. Both conserved end residues are part of each CDR3. Some rows mark clone size as missing; the rest say once, few, many or name a class of expanded clone.

v_gene: TRBV7-6
len: 13
abundance: .
j_gene: TRBJ2-7
CDR3aa: CASSSGTSYEQYF

v_gene: TRBV7-2
len: 17
abundance: .
j_gene: TRBJ2-7
CDR3aa: CASSLAYIAGTSYEQYF

v_gene: TRBV29-1
len: 12
abundance: .
j_gene: TRBJ2-2
CDR3aa: CSVEEYTGELFF

v_gene: TRBV7-9
len: 13
abundance: .
j_gene: TRBJ2-7
CDR3aa: CATLGALEPEQYF

v_gene: TRBV6-5
len: 12
abundance: .
j_gene: TRBJ1-1
CDR3aa: CASSQTRAEAFF

v_gene: TRBV28
len: 16
abundance: .
j_gene: TRBJ1-1
CDR3aa: CASSLHDRGLRTEAFF

v_gene: TRBV6-1
len: 14
abundance: .
j_gene: TRBJ1-4
CDR3aa: CASSEGAESEKLFF

v_gene: TRBV5-6
len: 12
abundance: .
j_gene: TRBJ2-1
CDR3aa: CASSAISAEQFF

v_gene: TRBV3-1
len: 16
abundance: .
j_gene: TRBJ2-7
CDR3aa: CASSQDFSGGGYEQYF

v_gene: TRBV25-1
len: 13
abundance: .
j_gene: TRBJ2-1
CDR3aa: CASSESSANEQFF

v_gene: TRBV11-2
len: 12
abundance: .
j_gene: TRBJ2-1
CDR3aa: CASSLGYNEQFF

v_gene: TRBV12-3/TRBV12-4
len: 18
abundance: .
j_gene: TRBJ2-3
CDR3aa: CASTFTPLAGLLTDTQYF

v_gene: TRBV28
len: 22
abundance: .
j_gene: TRBJ2-2
CDR3aa: CASSGLDIRSEPVIKNTGELFF

v_gene: TRBV6-5
len: 23
abundance: .
j_gene: TRBJ2-1
CDR3aa: CASRPTPGTGLRLAGGAYNEQFF

v_gene: TRBV4-2
len: 17
abundance: .
j_gene: TRBJ2-3
CDR3aa: CASSQGTGGGPTDTQYF

v_gene: TRBV10-3
len: 14
abundance: .
j_gene: TRBJ2-5
CDR3aa: CAISEPALQETQYF

v_gene: TRBV6-6
len: 14
abundance: medium-sized
j_gene: TRBJ2-2
CDR3aa: CASSYSKGTGELFF

v_gene: TRBV14
len: 14
abundance: .
j_gene: TRBJ2-1
CDR3aa: CASSRNPAVKRQVF

v_gene: TRBV28
len: 14
abundance: .
j_gene: TRBJ2-7
CDR3aa: CASTVQGSAYEQYF

v_gene: TRBV3-1
len: 13
abundance: .
j_gene: TRBJ2-1
CDR3aa: CASSQVGGNEQFF

v_gene: TRBV6-6
len: 13
abundance: .
j_gene: TRBJ2-7
CDR3aa: CASRLDRSYEQYF

v_gene: TRBV29-1
len: 12
abundance: .
j_gene: TRBJ2-7
CDR3aa: CSVSGNSYEQYF

v_gene: TRBV20-1
len: 15
abundance: .
j_gene: TRBJ2-1
CDR3aa: CSARVVGGAYNEQFF

v_gene: TRBV7-2
len: 16
abundance: .
j_gene: TRBJ2-1
CDR3aa: CASSLRPTGLYNEQFF

v_gene: TRBV4-1
len: 16
abundance: .
j_gene: TRBJ2-1
CDR3aa: CASSSTGTGGPNEQFF

v_gene: TRBV7-9
len: 13
abundance: .
j_gene: TRBJ2-1
CDR3aa: CASGSSRYNEQFF

v_gene: TRBV20-1
len: 13
abundance: medium-sized
j_gene: TRBJ2-1
CDR3aa: CSARSLAGNEQFF

v_gene: TRBV5-6
len: 14
abundance: .
j_gene: TRBJ2-1
CDR3aa: CASSRGTGYNEQFF

v_gene: TRBV7-2
len: 12
abundance: .
j_gene: TRBJ2-7
CDR3aa: CASSPSSYEQYF